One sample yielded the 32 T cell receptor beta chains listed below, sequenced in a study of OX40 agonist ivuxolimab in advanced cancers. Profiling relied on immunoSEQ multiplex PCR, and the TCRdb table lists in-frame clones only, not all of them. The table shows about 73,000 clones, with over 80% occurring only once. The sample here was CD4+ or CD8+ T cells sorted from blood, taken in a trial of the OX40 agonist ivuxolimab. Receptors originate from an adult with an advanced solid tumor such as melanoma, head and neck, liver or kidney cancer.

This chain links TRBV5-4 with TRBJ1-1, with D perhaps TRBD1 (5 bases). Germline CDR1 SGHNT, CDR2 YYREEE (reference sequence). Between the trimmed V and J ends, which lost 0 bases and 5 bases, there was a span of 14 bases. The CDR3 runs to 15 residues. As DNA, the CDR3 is TGTGCCAGCAGCTTGGGACAGACATTGTTTACTGAAGCTTTCTTT. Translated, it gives CASSLGQTLFTEAFF.

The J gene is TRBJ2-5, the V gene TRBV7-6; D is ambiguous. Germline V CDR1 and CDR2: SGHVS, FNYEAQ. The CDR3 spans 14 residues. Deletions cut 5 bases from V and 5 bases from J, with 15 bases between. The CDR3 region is CASSLTLGRETQYF. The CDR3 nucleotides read TGTGCCAGCAGCCTGACCCTCGGGCGGGAGACCCAGTACTTC.

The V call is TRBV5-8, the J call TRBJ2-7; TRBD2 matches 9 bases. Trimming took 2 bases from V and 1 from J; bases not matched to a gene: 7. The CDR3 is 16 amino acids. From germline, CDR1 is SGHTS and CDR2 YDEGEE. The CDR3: CASSFYLTSGSYEQYF. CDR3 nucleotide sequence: TGTGCCAGCAGCTTCTATCTGACTAGCGGTTCCTACGAGCAGTACTTC.

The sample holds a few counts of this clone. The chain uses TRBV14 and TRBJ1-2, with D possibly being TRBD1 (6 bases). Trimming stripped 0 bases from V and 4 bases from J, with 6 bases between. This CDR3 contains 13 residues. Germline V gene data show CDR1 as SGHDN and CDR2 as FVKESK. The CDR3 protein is CASSQDRGYGYTF. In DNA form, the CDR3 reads TGTGCCAGCAGCCAAGACAGGGGCTATGGCTACACCTTC.

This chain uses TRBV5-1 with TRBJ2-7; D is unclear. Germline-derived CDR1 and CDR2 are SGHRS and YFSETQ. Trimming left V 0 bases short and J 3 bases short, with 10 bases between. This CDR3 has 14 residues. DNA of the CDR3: TGCGCCAGCAGCTTGGATCTGGTGGGCTACGAGCAGTACTTC. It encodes CASSLDLVGYEQYF.

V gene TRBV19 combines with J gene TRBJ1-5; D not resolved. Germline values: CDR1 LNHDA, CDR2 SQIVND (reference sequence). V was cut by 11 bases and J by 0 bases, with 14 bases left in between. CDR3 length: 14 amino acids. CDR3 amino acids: CAVRENYSNQPQHF. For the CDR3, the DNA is TGTGCCGTCCGGGAGAATTATAGCAATCAGCCCCAGCATTTT.

The CDR3, as DNA: TGTGCCAGCAGCTTGGGCGGGACAGCCTATCAAGAGACCCAGTACTTC. Its protein product is CASSLGGTAYQETQYF. The chain combines TRBV5-6 with TRBJ2-5; possibly TRBD1 for D (7 bases). The CDR3 consists of 16 residues. V was shortened by 0 bases and J by 2 bases, with 14 bases between the two germline ends. Germline V gene lookup returns CDR1 SGHDT and CDR2 YYEEEE.

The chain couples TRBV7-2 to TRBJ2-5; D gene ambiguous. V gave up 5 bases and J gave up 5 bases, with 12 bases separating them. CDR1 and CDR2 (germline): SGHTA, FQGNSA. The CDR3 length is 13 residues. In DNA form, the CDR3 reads TGTGCCAGCAGCCGACGGTGGGGTGAGACCCAGTACTTC. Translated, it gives CASSRRWGETQYF.

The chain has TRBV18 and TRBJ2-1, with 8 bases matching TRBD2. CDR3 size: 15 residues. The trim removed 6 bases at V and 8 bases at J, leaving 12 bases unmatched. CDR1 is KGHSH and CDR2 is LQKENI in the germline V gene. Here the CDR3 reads CASSPVVAGRDEQFF. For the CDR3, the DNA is TGTGCCAGCTCCCCCGTGGTAGCGGGACGGGATGAGCAGTTCTTC.

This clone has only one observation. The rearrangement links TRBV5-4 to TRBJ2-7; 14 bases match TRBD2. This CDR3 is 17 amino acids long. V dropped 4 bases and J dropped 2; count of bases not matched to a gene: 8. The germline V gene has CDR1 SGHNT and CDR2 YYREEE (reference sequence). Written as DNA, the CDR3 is TGTGCCAGCAGCAGCCCGAGGGGACTAGCGGGAGCCTACGAGCAGTACTTC. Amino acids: CASSSPRGLAGAYEQYF. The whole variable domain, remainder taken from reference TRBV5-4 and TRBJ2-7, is ETGVTQSPTHLIKTRGQQVTLRCSSQSGHNTVSWYQQALGQGPQFIFQYYREEENGRGNFPPRFSGLQFPNYSSELNVNALELDDSALYLCASSSPRGLAGAYEQYFGPGTRLTVT.

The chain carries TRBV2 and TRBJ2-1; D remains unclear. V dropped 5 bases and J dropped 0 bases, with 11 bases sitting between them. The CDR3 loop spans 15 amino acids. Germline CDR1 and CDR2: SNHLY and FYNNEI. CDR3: CASSPDFRSYNEQFF. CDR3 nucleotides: TGTGCCAGCAGTCCTGACTTCCGCTCCTACAATGAGCAGTTCTTC.

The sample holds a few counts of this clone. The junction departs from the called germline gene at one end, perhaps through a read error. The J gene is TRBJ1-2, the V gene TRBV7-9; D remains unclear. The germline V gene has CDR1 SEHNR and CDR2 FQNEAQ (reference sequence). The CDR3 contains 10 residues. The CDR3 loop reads CASSLGTLAF. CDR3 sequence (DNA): TGTGCCAGCAGCTTAGGAACTCTCGCCTTC.

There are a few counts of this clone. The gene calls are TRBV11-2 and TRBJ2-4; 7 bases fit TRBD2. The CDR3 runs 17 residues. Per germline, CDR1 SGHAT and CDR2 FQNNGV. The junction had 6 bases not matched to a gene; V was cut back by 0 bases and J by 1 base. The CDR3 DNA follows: TGTGCCAGCAGCTTAGATGGGAGGGCGGGGGCCAAAAACATTCAGTACTTC. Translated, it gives CASSLDGRAGAKNIQYF.

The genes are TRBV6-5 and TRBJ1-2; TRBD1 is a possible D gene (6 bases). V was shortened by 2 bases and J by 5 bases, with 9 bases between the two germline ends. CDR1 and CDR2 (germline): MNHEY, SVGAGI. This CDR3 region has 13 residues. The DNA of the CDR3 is TGTGCCAGCAGTTACGGGGGCGGGTATGGCTACACCTTC. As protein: CASSYGGGYGYTF.

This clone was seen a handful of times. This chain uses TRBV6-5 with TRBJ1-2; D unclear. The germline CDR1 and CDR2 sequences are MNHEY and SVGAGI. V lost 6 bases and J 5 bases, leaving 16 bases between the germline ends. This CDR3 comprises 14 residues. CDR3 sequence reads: CASSPTVDRYGYTF. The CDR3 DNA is TGTGCCAGCAGCCCTACCGTAGATCGATATGGCTACACCTTC.

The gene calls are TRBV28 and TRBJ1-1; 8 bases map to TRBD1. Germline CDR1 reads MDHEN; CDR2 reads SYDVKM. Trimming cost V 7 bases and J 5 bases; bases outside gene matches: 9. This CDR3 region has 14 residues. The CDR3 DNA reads TGTGCCAGCATACTACAGGGGGGGGATACTGAAGCTTTCTTT. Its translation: CASILQGGDTEAFF.

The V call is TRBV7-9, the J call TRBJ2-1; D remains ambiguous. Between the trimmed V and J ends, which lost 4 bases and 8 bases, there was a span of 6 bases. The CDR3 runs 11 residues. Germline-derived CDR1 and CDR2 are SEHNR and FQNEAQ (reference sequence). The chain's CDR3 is CASSSAYEQFF. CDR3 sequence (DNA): TGTGCCAGCAGCTCCGCCTATGAGCAGTTCTTC.

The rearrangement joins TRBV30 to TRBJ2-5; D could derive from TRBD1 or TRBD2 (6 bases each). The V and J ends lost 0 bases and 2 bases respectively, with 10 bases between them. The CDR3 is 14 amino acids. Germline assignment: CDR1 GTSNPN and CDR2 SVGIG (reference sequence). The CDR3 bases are TGTGCCTGGAGTGTCGGGGGCGGACAAGAGACCCAGTACTTC. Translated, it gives CAWSVGGGQETQYF.

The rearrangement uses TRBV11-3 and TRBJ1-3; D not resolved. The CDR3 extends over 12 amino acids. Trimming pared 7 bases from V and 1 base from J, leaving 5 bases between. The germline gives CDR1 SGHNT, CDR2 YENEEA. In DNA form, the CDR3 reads TGTGCCAGCACACCATCTGGAAACACCATATATTTT. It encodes CASTPSGNTIYF.

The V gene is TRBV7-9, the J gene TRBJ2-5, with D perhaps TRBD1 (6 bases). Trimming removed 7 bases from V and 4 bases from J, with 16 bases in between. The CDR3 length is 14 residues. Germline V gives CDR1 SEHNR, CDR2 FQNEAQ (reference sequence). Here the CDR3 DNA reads TGTGCCAGCAAGCTTCTGGGGGCGGGAGAGACCCAGTACTTC. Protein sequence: CASKLLGAGETQYF.

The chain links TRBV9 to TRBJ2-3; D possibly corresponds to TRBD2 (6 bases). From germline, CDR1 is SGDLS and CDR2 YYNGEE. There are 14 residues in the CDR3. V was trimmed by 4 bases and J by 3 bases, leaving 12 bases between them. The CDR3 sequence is CASSPRGRTDTQYF. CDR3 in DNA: TGTGCCAGCAGCCCCCGGGGGAGAACAGATACGCAGTATTTT.

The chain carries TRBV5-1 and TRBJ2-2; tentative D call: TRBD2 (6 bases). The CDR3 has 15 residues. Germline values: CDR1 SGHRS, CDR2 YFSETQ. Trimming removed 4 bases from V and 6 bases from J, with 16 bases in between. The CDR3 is CASSVSGLIPGELFF. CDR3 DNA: TGCGCCAGCAGCGTCAGCGGGTTGATTCCCGGGGAGCTGTTTTTT.

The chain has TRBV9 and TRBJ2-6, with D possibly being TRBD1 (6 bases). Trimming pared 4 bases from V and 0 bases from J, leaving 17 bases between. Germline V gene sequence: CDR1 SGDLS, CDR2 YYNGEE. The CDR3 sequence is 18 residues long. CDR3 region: CASSPRGTLSSGANVLTF. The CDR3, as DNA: TGTGCCAGCAGCCCCCGAGGGACATTAAGCTCTGGGGCCAACGTCCTGACTTTC. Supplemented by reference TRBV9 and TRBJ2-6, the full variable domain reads DSGVTQTPKHLITATGQRVTLRCSPRSGDLSVYWYQQSLDQGLQFLIQYYNGEERAKGNILERFSAQQFPDLHSELNLSSLELGDSALYFCASSPRGTLSSGANVLTFGAGSRLTVL.

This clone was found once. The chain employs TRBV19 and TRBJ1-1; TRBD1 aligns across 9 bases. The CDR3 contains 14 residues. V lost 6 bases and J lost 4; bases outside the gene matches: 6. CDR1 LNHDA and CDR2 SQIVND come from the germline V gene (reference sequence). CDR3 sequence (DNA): TGTGCCAGTAGGATAACAGGGGGCGTCACTGAAGCTTTCTTT. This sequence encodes CASRITGGVTEAFF.

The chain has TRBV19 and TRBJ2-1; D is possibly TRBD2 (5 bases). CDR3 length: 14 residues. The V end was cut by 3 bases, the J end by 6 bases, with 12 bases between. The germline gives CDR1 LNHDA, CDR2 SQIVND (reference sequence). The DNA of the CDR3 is TGTGCCAGTAGTATTCAGGCGGGTCCCAATGAGCAGTTCTTC. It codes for CASSIQAGPNEQFF.

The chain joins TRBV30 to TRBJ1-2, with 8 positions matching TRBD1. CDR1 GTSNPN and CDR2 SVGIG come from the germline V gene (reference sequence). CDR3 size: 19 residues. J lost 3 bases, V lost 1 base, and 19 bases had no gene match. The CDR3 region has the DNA TGTGCCTGGAGTGAGGGGACAGGAGGCACTTCGGATCTTTACTATGGCTACACCTTC. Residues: CAWSEGTGGTSDLYYGYTF.

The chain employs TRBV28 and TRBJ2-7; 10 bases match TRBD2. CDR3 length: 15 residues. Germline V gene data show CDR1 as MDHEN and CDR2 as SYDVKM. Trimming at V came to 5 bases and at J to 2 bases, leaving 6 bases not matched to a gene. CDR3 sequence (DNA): TGTGCCAGCAGTGGGGCAAGCGGGAGGGCCTACGAGCAGTACTTC. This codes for CASSGASGRAYEQYF.

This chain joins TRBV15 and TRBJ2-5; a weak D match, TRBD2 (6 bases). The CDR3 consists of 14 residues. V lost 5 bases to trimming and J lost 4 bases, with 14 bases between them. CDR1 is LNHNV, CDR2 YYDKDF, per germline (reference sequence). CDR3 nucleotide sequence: TGTGCCACCAGCCCCGGCGGGGTGCGAGAGACCCAGTACTTC. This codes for CATSPGGVRETQYF.

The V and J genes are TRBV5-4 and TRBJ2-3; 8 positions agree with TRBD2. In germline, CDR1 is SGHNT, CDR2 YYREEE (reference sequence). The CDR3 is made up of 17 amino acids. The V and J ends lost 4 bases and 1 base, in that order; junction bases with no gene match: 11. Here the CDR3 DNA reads TGTGCCAGCAGCACCATTCGAGCGGGAGAAGGCACAGATACGCAGTATTTT. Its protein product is CASSTIRAGEGTDTQYF.

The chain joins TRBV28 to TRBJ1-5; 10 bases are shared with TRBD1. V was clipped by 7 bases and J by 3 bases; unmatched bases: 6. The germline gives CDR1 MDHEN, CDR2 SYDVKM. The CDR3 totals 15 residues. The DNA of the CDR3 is TGTGCCAGCACCCGGGACAGGGGTTACAATCAGCCCCAGCATTTT. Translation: CASTRDRGYNQPQHF.

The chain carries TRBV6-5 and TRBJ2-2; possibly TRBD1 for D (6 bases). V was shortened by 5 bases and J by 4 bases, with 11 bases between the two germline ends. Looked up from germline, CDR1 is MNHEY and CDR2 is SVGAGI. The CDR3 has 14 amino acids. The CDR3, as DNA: TGTGCCAGCAGTCACAACAGGGTCACCGGGGAGCTGTTTTTT. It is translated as CASSHNRVTGELFF.

CDR3 in amino acids: CASSPTSGSSYEQYF. Written as DNA, the CDR3 is TGTGCCAGCAGTCCGACTAGCGGGAGCTCCTACGAGCAGTACTTC. The chain is built from TRBV2 and TRBJ2-7; 12 bases are a match to TRBD2. V dropped 5 bases and J dropped 0; count of bases not matched to a gene: 2. The CDR3 spans 15 residues. Germline CDR1 SNHLY, CDR2 FYNNEI.